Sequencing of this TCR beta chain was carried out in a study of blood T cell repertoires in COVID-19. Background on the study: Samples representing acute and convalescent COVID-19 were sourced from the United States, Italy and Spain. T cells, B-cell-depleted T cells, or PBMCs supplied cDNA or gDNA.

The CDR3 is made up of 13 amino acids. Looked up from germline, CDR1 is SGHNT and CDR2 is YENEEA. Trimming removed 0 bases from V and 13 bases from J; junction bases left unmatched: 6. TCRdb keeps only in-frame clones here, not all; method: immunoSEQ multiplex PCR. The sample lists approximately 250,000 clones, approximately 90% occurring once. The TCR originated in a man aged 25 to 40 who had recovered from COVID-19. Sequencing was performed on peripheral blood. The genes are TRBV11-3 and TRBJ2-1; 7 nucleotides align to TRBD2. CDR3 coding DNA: TGTGCCAGCAGCTTAGATCGACTAGCCTATCAGTTCTTC. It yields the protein CASSLDRLAYQFF.